This TCR beta chain was sequenced for a study of blood T cell repertoires in COVID-19. Study summary: The origin of the acute and convalescent COVID-19 samples was the United States, Italy and Spain. PBMCs, B-cell-depleted T cells, or T cells provided the cDNA or gDNA that made up the material.

Assay: immunoSEQ multiplex PCR; the TCRdb copy retains only in-frame clones and omits some. Among 110,000 to 150,000 clones listed, around 81% were seen once. CDR1 is LNHDA and CDR2 is SQIVND in the germline V gene (reference sequence). Between the trimmed V and J ends, which lost 5 bases and 8 bases, there was a span of 18 bases. The CDR3 length is 14 residues. The V call is TRBV19, the J call TRBJ1-2; a weak D match, TRBD1 (6 bases). Sequencing was done on a sample of peripheral blood. This receptor was obtained from a human donor in a cohort sampled during active COVID-19. This chain's CDR3 is CASSLSGGPSGYTF. The CDR3, as DNA: TGTGCCAGTAGTTTATCGGGGGGCCCGAGCGGCTACACCTTC.